This T cell receptor beta chain originates from a study of blood T cell repertoires in COVID-19. Study as a whole: Both acute and convalescent COVID-19 samples were obtained from the United States, Italy and Spain. From T cells, B-cell-depleted T cells, or PBMCs came the material, which was cDNA or gDNA.

Sequencing used immunoSEQ multiplex PCR; TCRdb keeps in-frame clones, though not all of them. The table shows roughly 670,000 clones, with around 89% occurring only once. Input material: peripheral blood. The TCR comes from a woman aged 18 to 35 with acute or convalescent COVID-19.

CDR3: CASSGSGGALTDTQYF. The CDR3 coding sequence is TGTGCCAGCAGCGGTAGCGGGGGGGCCCTCACAGATACGCAGTATTTT. The genes are TRBV9 and TRBJ2-3, with 11 bases matching TRBD2. V shed 3 bases and J 2 bases; nucleotides not matched to a gene: 5. The CDR3 covers 16 residues. The germline V gene encodes CDR1 SGDLS and CDR2 YYNGEE. The whole variable domain, remainder taken from reference TRBV9 and TRBJ2-3, is DSGVTQTPKHLITATGQRVTLRCSPRSGDLSVYWYQQSLDQGLQFLIQYYNGEERAKGNILERFSAQQFPDLHSELNLSSLELGDSALYFCASSGSGGALTDTQYFGPGTRLTVL.